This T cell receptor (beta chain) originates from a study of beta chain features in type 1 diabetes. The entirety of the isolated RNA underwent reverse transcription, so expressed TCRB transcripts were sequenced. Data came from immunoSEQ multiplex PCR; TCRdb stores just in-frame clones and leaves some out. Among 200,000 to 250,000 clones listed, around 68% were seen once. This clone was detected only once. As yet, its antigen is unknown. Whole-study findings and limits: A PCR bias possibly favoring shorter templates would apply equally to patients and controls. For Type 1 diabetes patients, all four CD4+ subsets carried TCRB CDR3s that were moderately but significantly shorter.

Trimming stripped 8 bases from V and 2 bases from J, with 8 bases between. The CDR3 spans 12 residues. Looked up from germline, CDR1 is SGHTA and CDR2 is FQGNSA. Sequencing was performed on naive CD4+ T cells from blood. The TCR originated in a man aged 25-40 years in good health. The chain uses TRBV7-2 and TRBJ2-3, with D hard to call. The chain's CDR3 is CASGVNTDTQYF. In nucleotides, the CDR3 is TGTGCCAGCGGGGTCAACACAGATACGCAGTATTTT.